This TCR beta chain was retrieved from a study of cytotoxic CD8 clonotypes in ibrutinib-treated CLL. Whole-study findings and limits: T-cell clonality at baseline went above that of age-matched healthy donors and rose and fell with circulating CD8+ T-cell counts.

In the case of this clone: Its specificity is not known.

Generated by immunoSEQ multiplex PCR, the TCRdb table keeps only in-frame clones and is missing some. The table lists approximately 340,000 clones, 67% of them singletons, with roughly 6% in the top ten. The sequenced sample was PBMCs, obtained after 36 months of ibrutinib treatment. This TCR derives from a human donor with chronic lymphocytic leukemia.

In nucleotides, the CDR3 is TGTGCCAGCAACCCGTCTGGGGCCAACGTCCTGACTTTC. It codes for CASNPSGANVLTF. The gene calls are TRBV6-5 and TRBJ2-6; D is ambiguous. The germline CDR1 and CDR2 sequences are MNHEY and SVGAGI. V shed 7 bases and J shed 1 base, with 5 bases lying between them. This CDR3 has 13 residues.